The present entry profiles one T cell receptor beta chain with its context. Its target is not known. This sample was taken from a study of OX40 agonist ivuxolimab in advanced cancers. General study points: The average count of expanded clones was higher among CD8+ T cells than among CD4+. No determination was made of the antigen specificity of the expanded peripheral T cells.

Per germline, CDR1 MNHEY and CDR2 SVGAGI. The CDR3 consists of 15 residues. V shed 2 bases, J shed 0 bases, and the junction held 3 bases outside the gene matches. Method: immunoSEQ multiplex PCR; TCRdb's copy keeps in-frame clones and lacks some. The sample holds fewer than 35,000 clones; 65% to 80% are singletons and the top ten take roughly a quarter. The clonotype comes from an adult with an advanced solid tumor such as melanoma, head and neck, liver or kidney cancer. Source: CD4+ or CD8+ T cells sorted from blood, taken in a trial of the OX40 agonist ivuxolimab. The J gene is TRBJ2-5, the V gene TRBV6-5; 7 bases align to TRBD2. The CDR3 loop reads CASSYLAAHQETQYF. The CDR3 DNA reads TGTGCCAGCAGTTACCTAGCGGCGCACCAAGAGACCCAGTACTTC.